These 26 T cell receptor beta chains were all obtained from the same sample, sequenced in a study of human versus mouse CDR3 diversity and MHC coevolution. Only in-frame clones appear in the TCRdb table, and some are missing; sequencing was by immunoSEQ multiplex PCR. Found here are some 82,000 clones, around 93% of them singletons; the top ten hold over 1.3%. What was sequenced was naive CD4+ T cells from blood. The subset here: CD45RO-negative CD62L-positive naive CD4 T cells. The receptors shown here come from a person aged 30 to 70 in good health.

The gene calls are TRBV7-6 and TRBJ2-7, with D possibly TRBD1 on 6 matching bases. Germline V gives CDR1 SGHVS, CDR2 FNYEAQ. Trimming pared 5 bases from V and 7 bases from J, leaving 15 bases between. This CDR3 contains 13 residues. The CDR3: CASSGGQFGEQYF. CDR3 DNA: TGTGCCAGCAGCGGCGGACAGTTCGGGGAGCAGTACTTC.

The chain recombines TRBV30 with TRBJ2-7, with a possible D match to TRBD1 (6 bases). Germline CDR1 GTSNPN, CDR2 SVGIG (reference sequence). Deletions cut 1 base from V and 4 bases from J, with 8 bases between. The CDR3 sequence is 12 residues long. CDR3: CAWSGGLYEQYF. CDR3 in DNA: TGTGCCTGGAGTGGGGGGCTTTACGAGCAGTACTTC.

The chain carries TRBV7-2 and TRBJ1-2, with D tentatively TRBD1 (6 bases). Germline CDR1 and CDR2: SGHTA and FQGNSA. The CDR3 is made up of 13 amino acids. The ends were cut back, 2 bases at V and 6 bases at J, with 10 bases in the middle. CDR3 sequence: CASSLYRTDGYTF. The CDR3 DNA reads TGTGCCAGCAGCTTATACAGGACAGATGGCTACACCTTC. The full variable domain, its missing parts supplied by reference TRBV7-2 and TRBJ1-2, is GAGVSQSPSNKVTEKGKDVELRCDPISGHTALYWYRQSLGQGLEFLIYFQGNSAPDKSGLPSDRFSAERTGGSVSTLTIQRTQQEDSAVYLCASSLYRTDGYTFGSGTRLTVV.

The chain uses TRBV5-1 and TRBJ2-5; the match to TRBD1 covers 10 bases. The J call is in doubt because the DNA end fits TRBJ2-7 better. CDR3 length equals 16 residues. The germline V gene encodes CDR1 SGHRS and CDR2 YFSETQ. As DNA, the CDR3 is TGCGCCAGCAGCCGACGCCGGGACAGGGGACACTACGAGCAGTACTTC. Its translation is CASSRRRDRGHYEQYF.

This clone was counted a single time. This chain connects TRBV7-3 to TRBJ1-1; 7 bases align to TRBD1. Germline V gene data show CDR1 as SGHTA and CDR2 as FQGTGA. V gave up 2 bases and J gave up 5 bases; unmatched junction bases: 11. The CDR3 contains 16 residues. The CDR3 protein is CASSLFPGAGGTEAFF. CDR3 bases: TGTGCCAGCAGCTTATTCCCTGGGGCAGGGGGGACTGAAGCTTTCTTT.

The CDR3 DNA is TGTGCCAGCAGCGTAGAGGAGGCAAATAATTCACCCCTCCACTTT. Amino acids: CASSVEEANNSPLHF. The chain combines TRBV9 with TRBJ1-6, with unresolved D. Trimming removed 0 bases at V and 5 bases at J, with 9 bases between. Germline CDR1 is SGDLS and CDR2 is YYNGEE. The CDR3 covers 15 residues.

The chain uses TRBV19 and TRBJ1-2; D ambiguous. Between the trimmed V and J ends, which lost 0 bases and 0 bases, there was a span of 11 bases. Germline values: CDR1 LNHDA, CDR2 SQIVND (reference sequence). The CDR3 is 16 residues long. The CDR3 protein is CASSIDWATSNYGYTF. CDR3 nucleotides: TGTGCCAGTAGTATAGATTGGGCCACGTCTAACTATGGCTACACCTTC.

The chain links TRBV27 to TRBJ2-3; 9 bases line up with TRBD2. J lost 2 bases, V lost 2 bases, and 11 bases had no gene match. The CDR3 sequence is 18 residues long. Germline V lookup: CDR1 MNHEY, CDR2 SMNVEV (reference sequence). In nucleotides, the CDR3 is TGTGCCAGCAGTTTAAATGGTGGGGCTAGCGGGAACACAGATACGCAGTATTTT. Translation: CASSLNGGASGNTDTQYF.

This chain connects TRBV10-3 to TRBJ2-3, with 11 nucleotides matching TRBD2. The ends lost 8 bases at V and 1 base at J; junction bases unmatched: 5. Germline CDR1 and CDR2: ENHRY and SYGVKD. The CDR3 loop spans 15 amino acids. This chain's CDR3 is CAIGKGLAGTDTQYF. In DNA, the CDR3 is TGTGCCATCGGAAAGGGACTAGCGGGCACAGATACGCAGTATTTT.

J is TRBJ2-7 and V is TRBV4-2; D might be TRBD2 (5 bases). Trimming shortened V by 0 bases and J by 7 bases, and 13 bases separated the two germline ends. This CDR3 is built from 14 residues. Germline CDR1 reads LGHNA; CDR2 reads YNFKEQ. The CDR3: CASSQEKVSGEQYF. The CDR3 DNA reads TGTGCCAGCAGCCAAGAAAAGGTCTCGGGGGAGCAGTACTTC.

This clone came up a few times. The V call is TRBV7-6, the J call TRBJ1-1, with D unresolved. CDR1 is SGHVS, CDR2 FNYEAQ, per germline. This CDR3 is 14 amino acids long. Trimming left V 5 bases short and J 2 bases short, with 12 bases between. The CDR3 protein is CASSPSRANTEAFF. CDR3 nucleotides: TGTGCCAGCAGCCCGTCGCGCGCAAACACTGAAGCTTTCTTT.

This clone was observed a single time. The rearrangement joins TRBV11-2 to TRBJ2-2, with TRBD1 matching 8 bases. Germline CDR1 is SGHAT and CDR2 is FQNNGV. The V and J ends lost 4 bases and 3 bases, in that order; junction bases with no gene match: 4. This CDR3 comprises 15 residues. The CDR3 region is CASSSGGADTGELFF. The CDR3 coding sequence is TGTGCCAGCAGCTCAGGGGGCGCGGACACCGGGGAGCTGTTTTTT.

The chain links TRBV15 to TRBJ1-5; possibly TRBD1 for D (6 bases). V lost 2 bases, J lost 7 bases, and 24 bases lay in between. The CDR3 spans 18 residues. Germline V gene lookup returns CDR1 LNHNV and CDR2 YYDKDF (reference sequence). The chain's CDR3 is CATSRPPVGRGGQQPQHF. In DNA, the CDR3 is TGTGCCACCAGCAGACCTCCGGTAGGCCGGGGGGGGCAGCAGCCCCAGCATTTT.

The chain employs TRBV7-9 and TRBJ2-7; 7 bases line up with TRBD2. The CDR3 totals 15 residues. Germline V gives CDR1 SEHNR, CDR2 FQNEAQ (reference sequence). J gave up 2 bases and V 5 bases, and 9 bases lay outside the gene matches. CDR3 bases: TGTGCCAGCAGCCCGTTAGCGGGTATTCCCTACGAGCAGTACTTC. Translated, it gives CASSPLAGIPYEQYF.

The V and J genes are TRBV27 and TRBJ2-1; TRBD1 matches 8 bases. This CDR3 has 15 amino acids. The germline gives CDR1 MNHEY, CDR2 SMNVEV (reference sequence). V dropped 6 bases and J dropped 5; count of bases not matched to a gene: 9. The CDR3 nucleotides read TGTGCCAGCAGGGCTTGGGACAGGCGCCACAATGAGCAGTTCTTC. It yields the protein CASRAWDRRHNEQFF.

In this sample, this clone turned up once. The CDR3 protein is CATKLRESYNEQFF. The CDR3 coding sequence is TGTGCCACTAAATTGCGGGAGTCCTACAATGAGCAGTTCTTC. This chain links TRBV2 with TRBJ2-1, with 7 bases aligning to TRBD2. V was clipped by 10 bases and J by 1 base; unmatched bases: 7. Per germline, CDR1 SNHLY and CDR2 FYNNEI. This CDR3 spans 14 amino acids.

This chain links TRBV10-1 with TRBJ2-1; D uncertain. CDR3 size: 15 residues. Germline lookup yields CDR1 WNHNN and CDR2 SYGVQD (reference sequence). V shed 2 bases and J shed 1 base, with 9 bases lying between them. The CDR3, as DNA: TGCGCCAGCAGTGAGGGCGACAAATCCTACAATGAGCAGTTCTTC. Amino acid sequence: CASSEGDKSYNEQFF.

The chain links TRBV9 to TRBJ1-2; 10 bases agree with TRBD1. The CDR3 consists of 15 residues. J gave up 4 bases and V 4 bases, and 7 bases lay outside the gene matches. Germline CDR1 SGDLS, CDR2 YYNGEE. The CDR3 DNA reads TGTGCCAGCAGCAAAGCCGGGACAGGGGTCTATGGCTACACCTTC. Translating gives CASSKAGTGVYGYTF.

The chain has TRBV5-4 and TRBJ2-1; 9 nucleotides align to TRBD1. Germline V lookup: CDR1 SGHNT, CDR2 YYREEE (reference sequence). This CDR3 comprises 15 residues. V dropped 4 bases and J dropped 7; count of bases not matched to a gene: 9. CDR3 coding DNA: TGTGCCAGCAGCCCGACCGGGACAGGGTATAATGAGCAGTTCTTC. Translating gives CASSPTGTGYNEQFF.

The chain carries TRBV30 and TRBJ2-7; 7 bases agree with TRBD2. Trimming took 3 bases from V and 6 from J; bases not matched to a gene: 5. Germline V gives CDR1 GTSNPN, CDR2 SVGIG (reference sequence). The CDR3 spans 12 residues. This CDR3 reads CAWRGGIVEQYF. The CDR3 nucleotides read TGTGCCTGGAGGGGGGGGATTGTCGAGCAGTACTTC.

The rearrangement uses TRBV5-1 and TRBJ1-4, with a possible D match to TRBD1 (5 bases). There are 15 residues in the CDR3. Germline CDR1 reads SGHRS; CDR2 reads YFSETQ. Trimming left V 7 bases short and J 1 base short, with 14 bases between. This CDR3 reads CASHNPGGTNEKLFF. CDR3 in DNA: TGCGCCAGCCACAACCCGGGGGGAACTAATGAAAAACTGTTTTTT. Full variable domain (outside the CDR3, taken from reference TRBV5-1 and TRBJ1-4): KAGVTQTPRYLIKTRGQQVTLSCSPISGHRSVSWYQQTPGQGLQFLFEYFSETQRNKGNFPGRFSGRQFSNSRSEMNVSTLELGDSALYLCASHNPGGTNEKLFFGSGTQLSVL.

The chain links TRBV10-3 to TRBJ1-5, with D perhaps matching TRBD1 (5 bases). The CDR3 has 15 residues. V lost 0 bases to trimming and J lost 3 bases, with 9 bases between them. Looked up from germline, CDR1 is ENHRY and CDR2 is SYGVKD. The CDR3 nucleotides read TGTGCCATCAGTGAGTCCGGGGGTTACAATCAGCCCCAGCATTTT. It specifies CAISESGGYNQPQHF.

The chain couples TRBV30 to TRBJ2-5; weak D call: TRBD1 (6 bases). TRBJ2-7 explains the end of the DNA better; the J call may be wrong. The CDR3 has 14 amino acids. CDR1 GTSNPN and CDR2 SVGIG come from the germline V gene (reference sequence). The CDR3 bases are TGTGCCTGGATGAGGCAGGGGAGCTCCTACGAGCAGTACTTC. This encodes CAWMRQGSSYEQYF.

The rearrangement uses TRBV7-8 and TRBJ2-1; TRBD2 matches 7 bases. Germline-derived CDR1 and CDR2 are SGHVS and FQNEAQ. Trimming cost V 5 bases and J 7 bases; bases outside gene matches: 11. The CDR3 spans 15 residues. The CDR3 protein is CASSARDYMPNEQFF. In DNA, the CDR3 is TGTGCCAGCAGCGCCCGGGACTACATGCCTAATGAGCAGTTCTTC.

The J gene is TRBJ1-4, the V gene TRBV5-4; tentative D call: TRBD1 (5 bases). Per the germline V gene, CDR1 is SGHNT and CDR2 is YYREEE (reference sequence). This CDR3 has 13 amino acids. V was cut by 0 bases and J by 7 bases, with 7 bases left in between. In nucleotides, the CDR3 is TGTGCCAGCAGCTTGGGGACAACTGAAAAACTGTTTTTT. It encodes CASSLGTTEKLFF.

The V call is TRBV10-3, the J call TRBJ2-1; 9 bases are a match to TRBD2. Germline loops: CDR1 ENHRY, CDR2 SYGVKD. V gave up 2 bases and J gave up 8 bases; unmatched junction bases: 4. This CDR3 is 14 amino acids long. The CDR3 nucleotides are TGTGCCATCAGTGAGGTAGGACTAGCGTATGAGCAGTTCTTC. It codes for CAISEVGLAYEQFF.